Reported below is one T cell receptor (beta chain). What it binds is not known. The data originate from a study of T cell responses to AZD1222 COVID-19 vaccine. The CDR3 consists of 15 residues. Per the germline V gene, CDR1 is SGDLS and CDR2 is YYNGEE. V was clipped by 3 bases and J by 4 bases; unmatched bases: 8. Produced via immunoSEQ multiplex PCR; TCRdb's table is partial and in-frame only. Among around 140,000 clones listed, 90% to 95% were seen once. Study results and caveats: Repertoires were collected only later (after the peak T cell response had occurred). Rises in breadth and depth of Spike-specific TCRs came after two AZD1222 doses. Among spike-specific TCRs, nearly half reportedly target unmutated variant regions. The sample set comprised mostly white British donors with more females, and clonal diversity was possibly underestimated.

The sequencing used peripheral blood, collected after recovery from COVID-19. The source is an adult who had recovered from COVID-19. This chain links TRBV9 with TRBJ1-2, with TRBD1 matching 8 bases. The CDR3 sequence is CASSAGRGRIYGYTF. CDR3 nucleotides: TGTGCCAGCAGCGCTGGCAGGGGGCGAATCTATGGCTACACCTTC.